The sequence of this TCR beta chain was determined in a study of spatial heterogeneity in lung cancer. Study at large: Detected sequences consistently included more beta-chain ones than alpha-chain ones.

As for time point: sample taken at primary tumor resection. The donor population consisted of approximately 68 patients with untreated, early-stage non-small cell lung cancer. The input material, whole RNA from tumor, nontumor lung or frozen PBMC, was sequenced unsorted. TCRdb re-derived calls from the 5' RACE reads in MiXCR, one entry per CDR3 protein. The sample has approximately 1,200 distinct CDR3 sequences, 38% seen once. Germline CDR1 MNHEY, CDR2 SVGEGT. Trimming removed 2 bases from V and 2 bases from J; junction bases left unmatched: 9. The CDR3 is 19 residues long. The rearrangement joins TRBV6-2 or TRBV6-3 to TRBJ2-3; 14 bases are shared with TRBD2. Material: normal lung tissue next to the tumor, obtained at surgery. The clonotype comes from a male donor with early-stage non-small cell lung cancer. Written as DNA, the CDR3 is TGTGCCAGCAGTTACGCCGGACTAGCGGGGGGCTCCTACACAGATACGCAGTATTTT. It codes for CASSYAGLAGGSYTDTQYF.